A selection of T cell receptor beta chains follows, all from one sample in a study of shared clonotypes between healthy human individuals. Profiling relied on immunoSEQ multiplex PCR, and the TCRdb table lists in-frame clones only, not all of them. The sample shows more than 80,000 clones, roughly two thirds of them seen only once. Sequencing was done on a sample of memory CD8+ T cells sorted from blood. Receptor source: a man younger than 45 in good health. CDR3s include the opening cysteine and the closing phenylalanine or tryptophan. The D gene is left open where the match is weak. Rows give clone size only sometimes, using once, few, many, or a class for an expanded clone.

clone_size	v_call	d_call	j_call	cdr3_nt	cdr3_aa
-	TRBV9	-	TRBJ1-1	TGTGCCAGCAGCGTAGTGTTGAGCACTGAAGCTTTCTTT	CASSVVLSTEAFF
once	TRBV5-1	TRBD1	TRBJ2-5	TGCGCCAGCAGCTTGGGGACAGGGGGAGGGCAAGAGACCCAGTACTTC	CASSLGTGGGQETQYF
-	TRBV14	TRBD1	TRBJ2-1	TGTGCCAGCAGACCTGACAGGGCCCTAAAGAACTACAACAACAATGAGCAGTTCTTC	CASRPDRALKNYNNNEQFF
few	TRBV4-1	-	TRBJ2-2	TGCGCCAGCAGCCGTAGCACCGGGGAGCTGTTTTTT	CASSRSTGELFF
-	TRBV6-4	TRBD2	TRBJ2-3	TGTGCCAGCAGTGACCAAGCGGGAGGGCCGGGAGATACGCAGTATTTT	CASSDQAGGPGDTQYF
many	TRBV7-8	-	TRBJ2-7	TGTGCCAGCAGTTCTTCTGGCCAGGGATCCTACGAGCAGTACTTC	CASSSSGQGSYEQYF
-	TRBV28	TRBD2	TRBJ2-7	TGTGCCAGCAGCGATCCGGGACTAGCGAGGAACGAGCAGTACTTC	CASSDPGLARNEQYF
-	TRBV6-5	TRBD2	TRBJ2-1	TGTGCCAGCAGAGGAGGGACTAGCGGGAGAATTGAGCAGTTCTTC	CASRGGTSGRIEQFF
many	TRBV5-4	TRBD1	TRBJ2-7	TGTGCCAGCAGCACAGGTACATTCCGGGACAGGGTGAACGAGCAGTACTTC	CASSTGTFRDRVNEQYF
-	TRBV18	-	TRBJ2-5	TGTGCCAGCTCACCACGGGAGACCCAGTACTTC	CASSPRETQYF
few	TRBV15	-	TRBJ2-7	TGTGCCACCAGCAGAGACCTATCCTACGAGCAGTACTTC	CATSRDLSYEQYF
few	TRBV6-1	-	TRBJ1-5	TGTGCCAGCAGTGACGGCGGGCCGGTGAGTCAGCCCCAGCATTTT	CASSDGGPVSQPQHF
few	TRBV5-7	-	TRBJ2-3	TGTGCCAGCAGCTTGGATACGCAGTATTTT	CASSLDTQYF
-	TRBV7-6	TRBD2	TRBJ2-5	TGTGCCAGCAGCTTTACTAGCGGGATCAAAAGGGGGGAGACCCAGTACTTC	CASSFTSGIKRGETQYF
-	TRBV27	-	TRBJ2-5	TGTGCCAGCTCTAGGTATTCAGGGAATCAAGAGACCCAGTACTTC	CASSRYSGNQETQYF
-	TRBV19	TRBD1	TRBJ1-1	TGTGCCAGTAGTATCGACAGGGACGCTGAAGCTTTCTTT	CASSIDRDAEAFF
-	TRBV5-6	-	TRBJ2-2	TGTGCCAGCAGCTTGGGGGCTTATGGCGTATTCGGGGAGCTGTTTTTT	CASSLGAYGVFGELFF
-	TRBV7-9	TRBD1	TRBJ2-2	TGTGCCAGCAGCTTCCCGGGGACAGGGGACGAGGCACACACCGGGGAGCTGTTTTTT	CASSFPGTGDEAHTGELFF
-	TRBV28	TRBD1	TRBJ2-5	TGTGCCAGCAGTTTAGTACAGGGGGTAAAAGAGACCCAGTACTTC	CASSLVQGVKETQYF
-	TRBV6-1	TRBD2	TRBJ2-7	TGTGCCAGCAGTGTCTGGGCCGGGACTAACGACGAGCAGTACTTC	CASSVWAGTNDEQYF
-	TRBV6-1	-	TRBJ2-5	TGTGCCAGCAGTGAAGGATTCCAGGTGGAGACCCAGTACTTC	CASSEGFQVETQYF
-	TRBV5-1	-	TRBJ2-7	TGCGCCAGCAGCCGGACTTACACCTACGAGCAGTACTTC	CASSRTYTYEQYF
-	TRBV27	-	TRBJ1-5	TGTGCCAGCAGGGAGGGTCGGAGCGGCAATCAGCCCCAGCATTTT	CASREGRSGNQPQHF
-	TRBV29-1	-	TRBJ2-5	TGCAGCGTTGGGCTCCTAGGGATACAGACCCAGTACTTC	CSVGLLGIQTQYF